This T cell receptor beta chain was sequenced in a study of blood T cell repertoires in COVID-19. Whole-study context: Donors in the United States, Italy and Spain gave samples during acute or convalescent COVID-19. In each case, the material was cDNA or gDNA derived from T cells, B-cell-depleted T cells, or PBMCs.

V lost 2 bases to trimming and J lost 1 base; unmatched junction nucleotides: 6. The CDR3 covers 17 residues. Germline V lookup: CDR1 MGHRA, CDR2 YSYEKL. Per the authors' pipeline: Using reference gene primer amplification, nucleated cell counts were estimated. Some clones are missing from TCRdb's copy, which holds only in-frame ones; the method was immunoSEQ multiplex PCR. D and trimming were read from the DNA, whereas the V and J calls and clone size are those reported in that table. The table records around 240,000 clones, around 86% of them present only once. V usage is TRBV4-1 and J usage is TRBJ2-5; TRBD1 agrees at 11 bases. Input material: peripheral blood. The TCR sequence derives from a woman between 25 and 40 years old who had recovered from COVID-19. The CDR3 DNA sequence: TGCGCCAGCAGCCAAAATACCGGGACAGGGGGCCAAGAGACCCAGTACTTC. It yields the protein CASSQNTGTGGQETQYF.